One and the same sample provided the 30 T cell receptor beta chains below, sequenced in a study of blood T cell repertoires in COVID-19. Profiled with immunoSEQ multiplex PCR; TCRdb holds only in-frame clones, not every one. The table has 120,000 to 150,000 clones, around 87% seen once. The specimen was peripheral blood. These receptors all stem from a man aged 45-65 years who had recovered from COVID-19.

This clone came up once. This rearrangement joins TRBV10-3 to TRBJ1-6; D gene ambiguous. Trimming pared 7 bases from V and 7 bases from J, leaving 17 bases between. CDR1 is ENHRY, CDR2 SYGVKD, per germline. There are 15 residues in the CDR3. The CDR3 here is CAITSRPEENSPLHF. DNA for the CDR3: TGTGCCATCACATCCCGCCCCGAAGAGAATTCACCCCTCCACTTT.

This rearrangement joins TRBV30 to TRBJ1-2, with 7 nucleotides matching TRBD1. The germline CDR1 and CDR2 sequences are GTSNPN and SVGIG (reference sequence). Trimming at V came to 6 bases and at J to 4 bases, leaving 11 bases not matched to a gene. This CDR3 comprises 14 residues. In DNA, the CDR3 is TGTGCCTGCGGTTTCCAGGGGGTTGGCTATGGCTACACCTTC. Amino acids: CACGFQGVGYGYTF.

This chain links TRBV7-9 with TRBJ2-3, with unresolved D. The germline gives CDR1 SEHNR, CDR2 FQNEAQ (reference sequence). V lost 3 bases, J lost 4 bases, and 2 bases lay in between. The CDR3 spans 11 residues. CDR3 in amino acids: CASSFADTQYF. CDR3 sequence (DNA): TGTGCCAGCAGCTTCGCAGATACGCAGTATTTT.

The genes are TRBV19 and TRBJ1-1; 9 nucleotides agree with TRBD1. The ends lost 5 bases at V and 3 bases at J; junction bases unmatched: 4. The CDR3 contains 14 residues. Germline CDR1 LNHDA, CDR2 SQIVND (reference sequence). Written as DNA, the CDR3 is TGTGCCAGTAGTGACAGGGGGGTGTACACTGAAGCTTTCTTT. It translates to CASSDRGVYTEAFF.

J is TRBJ1-6 and V is TRBV6-5; tentatively, D is TRBD1 (6 bases). In germline, CDR1 is MNHEY, CDR2 SVGAGI. V was shortened by 8 bases and J by 2 bases, with 13 bases between the two germline ends. The CDR3 is made up of 15 amino acids. The CDR3 here is CASRKQGAYNSPLHF. CDR3 nucleotide sequence: TGTGCCAGCCGAAAACAGGGAGCCTATAATTCACCCCTCCACTTT.

The chain couples TRBV25-1 to TRBJ1-3; perhaps TRBD1 as D (5 bases). Germline CDR1 MGHDK, CDR2 SYGVNS. V dropped 8 bases and J dropped 2 bases, with 16 bases sitting between them. The CDR3 contains 15 residues. The CDR3 is CASRDTGGTGNTIYF. The CDR3 coding sequence is TGTGCCAGCCGAGACACTGGGGGGACTGGAAACACCATATATTTT.

The chain couples TRBV10-1 to TRBJ2-1; 7 nucleotides line up with TRBD2. The CDR3 runs 15 residues. Per the germline V gene, CDR1 is WNHNN and CDR2 is SYGVQD (reference sequence). Trimming removed 4 bases from V and 5 bases from J; junction bases left unmatched: 8. CDR3 protein: CASSGTSRGDNEQFF. CDR3 nucleotide sequence: TGCGCCAGCAGTGGAACCTCACGGGGGGACAATGAGCAGTTCTTC.

The genes are TRBV12-5 and TRBJ2-1, with TRBD2 identical over 8 bases. Per germline, CDR1 LGHNT and CDR2 FRNRAP. This CDR3 is 15 amino acids long. V gave up 5 bases and J gave up 5 bases; unmatched junction bases: 8. DNA of the CDR3: TGTGCTAGTGGTCTTACTAGCGGAGCTAACAATGAGCAGTTCTTC. Its protein is CASGLTSGANNEQFF. The full variable domain, with the rest looked up from reference TRBV12-5 and TRBJ2-1, is DARVTQTPRHKVTEMGQEVTMRCQPILGHNTVFWYRQTMMQGLELLAYFRNRAPLDDSGMPKDRFSAEMPDATLATLKIQPSEPRDSAVYFCASGLTSGANNEQFFGPGTRLTVL.

V usage is TRBV11-2 and J usage is TRBJ2-2, with 7 bases lining up with TRBD1. Looked up from germline, CDR1 is SGHAT and CDR2 is FQNNGV. Trimming at V came to 5 bases and at J to 6 bases, leaving 12 bases not matched to a gene. There are 16 residues in the CDR3. DNA of the CDR3: TGTGCCAGCAGCCCAGCCCCACAGGGGCGGGCCGGGGAGCTGTTTTTT. This codes for CASSPAPQGRAGELFF.

This clone has just one count. The chain couples TRBV6-5 to TRBJ2-3; a weak D match, TRBD1 (6 bases). Germline V gives CDR1 MNHEY, CDR2 SVGAGI. CDR3 length equals 15 residues. The ends were cut back, 5 bases at V and 1 base at J, with 13 bases in the middle. CDR3 region: CASSPTGWGTDTQYF. The CDR3 region has the DNA TGTGCCAGCAGTCCCACAGGGTGGGGCACAGATACGCAGTATTTT.

The table lists this clone with a count of one. This chain uses TRBV5-1 with TRBJ2-7, with D possibly being TRBD1 (6 bases). Germline V gene data show CDR1 as SGHRS and CDR2 as YFSETQ. V was clipped by 3 bases and J by 0 bases, with 13 bases between them. This CDR3 has 15 amino acids. The CDR3 protein is CASSSGATASYEQYF. The CDR3 DNA reads TGCGCCAGCAGCTCAGGGGCTACGGCCTCCTACGAGCAGTACTTC. The full variable domain, in which reference TRBV5-1 and TRBJ2-7 provide the parts outside the CDR3, is KAGVTQTPRYLIKTRGQQVTLSCSPISGHRSVSWYQQTPGQGLQFLFEYFSETQRNKGNFPGRFSGRQFSNSRSEMNVSTLELGDSALYLCASSSGATASYEQYFGPGTRLTVT.

The V gene is TRBV6-5, the J gene TRBJ1-2, with 12 positions matching TRBD1. There are 14 residues in the CDR3. V lost 6 bases to trimming and J lost 8 bases; unmatched junction nucleotides: 7. CDR1 and CDR2 from the germline V gene are MNHEY and SVGAGI. CDR3 sequence (DNA): TGTGCCAGCAGGGTCGGGACAGGGGGCGCAGGCTACACCTTC. Translated, it gives CASRVGTGGAGYTF.

This chain uses TRBV6-5 with TRBJ1-2; 7 bases line up with TRBD1. Germline lookup yields CDR1 MNHEY and CDR2 SVGAGI. V dropped 0 bases and J dropped 4; count of bases not matched to a gene: 2. CDR3 length: 14 residues. The DNA of the CDR3 is TGTGCCAGCAGTTACTCGAACAGGGGCTATGGCTACACCTTC. It codes for CASSYSNRGYGYTF.

The genes are TRBV28 and TRBJ1-3; weak D call: TRBD1 (6 bases). The V end was cut by 2 bases, the J end by 0 bases, with 14 bases between. CDR3 length: 17 residues. Germline V CDR1 and CDR2: MDHEN, SYDVKM. CDR3 coding DNA: TGTGCCAGCAGTTTAAACAGGGTACCGGGCTCTGGAAACACCATATATTTT. Encoded protein: CASSLNRVPGSGNTIYF.

This chain links TRBV6-2 or TRBV6-3 with TRBJ2-1; TRBD2 agrees at 9 bases. CDR1 MNHEY and CDR2 SVGEGT come from the germline V gene. V lost 2 bases and J lost 0; bases outside the gene matches: 8. The CDR3 consists of 18 residues. CDR3 nucleotide sequence: TGTGCCAGCAGTTACCCCGCCCTTAGCGGGAGCTCCTACAATGAGCAGTTCTTC. This encodes CASSYPALSGSSYNEQFF.

The chain carries TRBV5-5 and TRBJ2-1; a weak D match, TRBD2 (7 bases). V shed 1 base and J shed 6 bases, with 14 bases lying between them. This CDR3 is built from 15 residues. Germline values: CDR1 SGHKS, CDR2 YYEKEE (reference sequence). The CDR3: CASSLRGGESNEQFF. The CDR3 DNA reads as TGTGCCAGCAGCTTGAGGGGGGGCGAGAGCAATGAGCAGTTCTTC. The full variable domain, with the rest looked up from reference TRBV5-5 and TRBJ2-1, is DAGVTQSPTHLIKTRGQQVTLRCSPISGHKSVSWYQQVLGQGPQFIFQYYEKEERGRGNFPDRFSARQFPNYSSELNVNALLLGDSALYLCASSLRGGESNEQFFGPGTRLTVL.

In its sample, this clone was seen once. The chain joins TRBV18 to TRBJ1-2; the D gene is possibly TRBD1 (5 bases). Germline values: CDR1 KGHSH, CDR2 LQKENI. The CDR3 length is 15 residues. The V end lost 1 base, the J end lost 0 bases, and 9 bases lay between the germline ends. CDR3 region: CASSPRQDTNYGYTF. The CDR3 DNA reads as TGTGCCAGCTCACCACGGCAGGACACTAACTATGGCTACACCTTC.

The rearrangement links TRBV5-4 to TRBJ2-4; 7 bases agree with TRBD2. Per the germline V gene, CDR1 is SGHNT and CDR2 is YYREEE (reference sequence). Losses at the gene ends were 2 bases for V and 6 bases for J; bases not matched to a gene: 14. CDR3 size: 17 residues. The CDR3 sequence is CASSFTLSATGGNIQYF. The CDR3 bases are TGTGCCAGCAGCTTCACCCTCTCGGCCACGGGGGGAAACATTCAGTACTTC.

The J gene is TRBJ1-5, the V gene TRBV10-3, with TRBD1 matching over 12 bases. CDR1 and CDR2 (germline): ENHRY, SYGVKD. V shed 6 bases, J shed 5 bases, and the junction held 5 bases outside the gene matches. The CDR3 is made up of 15 amino acids. The CDR3 loop is CAIREGQGAYQPQHF. DNA for the CDR3: TGTGCCATCAGGGAGGGACAGGGGGCCTATCAGCCCCAGCATTTT.

The sample holds one count of this clone. This rearrangement joins TRBV21-1 to TRBJ2-3; TRBD1, the table's D call, was not compared with the DNA. TRBV21-1 is termed a pseudogene. The CDR3 extends over 15 amino acids. The DNA for the CDR3 is TGTGCCAGCAGCTTAGATAGGGGGCGCCCAGATACGCAGTATTTT. It codes for CASSLDRGRPDTQYF.

This chain connects TRBV18 to TRBJ2-3; D is uncertain. Germline V gene sequence: CDR1 KGHSH, CDR2 LQKENI. Trimming shortened V by 2 bases and J by 0 bases, and 12 bases separated the two germline ends. The CDR3 length is 16 residues. In nucleotides, the CDR3 is TGTGCCAGCTCACCATCCACTTCCTACAGCACAGATACGCAGTATTTT. It encodes CASSPSTSYSTDTQYF. Together with reference TRBV18 and TRBJ2-3, the CDR3 gives the full variable domain: NAGVMQNPRHLVRRRGQEARLRCSPMKGHSHVYWYRQLPEEGLKFMVYLQKENIIDESGMPKERFSAEFPKEGPSILRIQQVVRGDSAAYFCASSPSTSYSTDTQYFGPGTRLTVL.

The sample holds a few counts of this clone. The chain couples TRBV6-2 or TRBV6-3 to TRBJ2-7; 8 nucleotides line up with TRBD1. CDR1 is MNHEY and CDR2 is SVGEGT in the germline V gene. V lost 6 bases, J lost 2 bases, and 12 bases stayed unmatched. The CDR3 is made up of 16 amino acids. The CDR3 protein is CASSKIGQGDAYEQYF. CDR3 DNA: TGTGCCAGCAGCAAAATTGGACAGGGTGATGCCTACGAGCAGTACTTC.

The J gene is TRBJ2-7, the V gene TRBV6-5, with a tentative D call TRBD1 (6 bases). The germline V gene has CDR1 MNHEY and CDR2 SVGAGI. V gave up 6 bases and J gave up 3 bases, with 12 bases separating them. There are 13 residues in the CDR3. The CDR3 here is CASSPGHNYEQYF. CDR3 nucleotides: TGTGCCAGCAGCCCGGGACATAACTACGAGCAGTACTTC.

The DNA of the CDR3 is TGTGCCAGCAGTGAATATCTGACAGGGGGACGGGCTAATGAAAAACTGTTTTTT. Its protein is CASSEYLTGGRANEKLFF. The gene calls are TRBV6-1 and TRBJ1-4; TRBD1 matches 9 bases. The germline CDR1 and CDR2 sequences are MNHNS and SASEGT. The CDR3 loop spans 18 amino acids. Losses at the gene ends were 2 bases for V and 3 bases for J; bases not matched to a gene: 10.

This clone was observed a few times. J is TRBJ1-5 and V is TRBV2; TRBD1 matches 7 bases. J lost 4 bases, V lost 1 base, and 4 bases had no gene match. The CDR3 is made up of 15 amino acids. In germline, CDR1 is SNHLY, CDR2 FYNNEI. CDR3 nucleotide sequence: TGTGCCAGCAGTGAAGACAGGGGTGGAAATCAGCCCCAGCATTTT. Its translation: CASSEDRGGNQPQHF.

V and J are TRBV4-3 and TRBJ1-2; D is unclear. From germline, CDR1 is LGHNA and CDR2 YSLEER. V was shortened by 0 bases and J by 0 bases, with 8 bases between the two germline ends. This CDR3 region has 15 residues. The CDR3, as DNA: TGCGCCAGCAGCCAAGATCGTCGAGCTAACTATGGCTACACCTTC. It encodes CASSQDRRANYGYTF.

This chain connects TRBV19 to TRBJ1-5; 7 bases are a match to TRBD1. The CDR3 contains 13 residues. The V gene end was trimmed by 7 bases and the J gene end by 4 bases; junction bases not matched to a gene: 4. The germline V gene has CDR1 LNHDA and CDR2 SQIVND (reference sequence). For the CDR3, the DNA is TGTGCCAGTACGGGACAGCTAAATCAGCCCCAGCATTTT. This encodes CASTGQLNQPQHF.

This clone was found a few times. The rearrangement joins TRBV29-1 to TRBJ2-5; 7 bases fit TRBD1. Germline V gives CDR1 SQVTM, CDR2 ANQGSEA. The length of the CDR3 is 15 residues. The J segment lost 5 bases and the V segment lost 3 bases, leaving 12 bases of the junction unmatched. The CDR3 DNA reads TGCAGCGTTGATTTTCACAGGGGTGGGGAGGAGACCCAGTACTTC. It specifies CSVDFHRGGEETQYF.

The J gene is TRBJ2-3, the V gene TRBV5-1, with 11 bases fitting TRBD2. There are 17 residues in the CDR3. V dropped 0 bases and J dropped 0; count of bases not matched to a gene: 3. Germline CDR1 SGHRS, CDR2 YFSETQ. The CDR3 DNA reads as TGCGCCAGCAGCTTGGGACTAGCGGGGACTAGCACAGATACGCAGTATTTT. Amino acid sequence: CASSLGLAGTSTDTQYF.

The chain uses TRBV2 and TRBJ2-7; no clear D. The CDR3 consists of 12 residues. V was trimmed by 2 bases and J by 7 bases, leaving 9 bases between them. Germline V CDR1 and CDR2: SNHLY, FYNNEI. The chain's CDR3 is CASSEFSEEQYF. In DNA, the CDR3 is TGTGCCAGCAGTGAATTTTCGGAGGAGCAGTACTTC.